This T cell receptor beta chain was captured in a study of technical replicates of blood from a handful of donors (dated by TCRdb to 2016 to 2017). The V end loses 5 bases and the J end loses 13 bases, and a stretch of 12 bases separates them. Reading the germline V gene gives CDR1 SGHTA and CDR2 FQGNSA. From the cysteine up to the phenylalanine, the CDR3 has a length of 12 residues. The sequence is cut down to CDR3 DNA, 36 bases in frame from base 1. Remarks on this clone: Its antigen is still unknown. No base-level quality is on record; no much larger clone is a single base apart.

Library preparation employed the immunoSEQ multiplex PCR assay. In its TCRdb copy, this immuneACCESS table keeps in-frame sequences only and misses some clones. Where compared with another copy, unresolved V genes explain less than half of these, and the others have no known cause. Across this sample there are tens of thousands of clones, with approximately 86% seen only once. Less than 6.5% of the sample is held by the ten biggest clonotypes. Sequences were obtained from PBMCs. Recombination connected TRBV7-2 to TRBJ1-6; TRBD1 is a possible D gene, resting on 5 matching bases. The clonotype comes from a human donor in good health. Some clones in this sample may be carry-over from other donors' samples. At the DNA level, the sequence is TGTGCCAGCAGCCGAACCAAGGGGCCCCTCCACTTT. This sequence encodes CASSRTKGPLHF. The CDR3, completed at both ends by the reference TRBV7-2 and TRBJ1-6 genes, gives the full variable domain GAGVSQSPSNKVTEKGKDVELRCDPISGHTALYWYRQSLGQGLEFLIYFQGNSAPDKSGLPSDRFSAERTGGSVSTLTIQRTQQEDSAVYLCASSRTKGPLHFGNGTRLTVT.